This TCR beta chain was profiled in a study of identifying expanded T cells in peripheral blood (dated by TCRdb to the late 2010s). Looking at the study overall: Technical replicates were generated by sequencing separate aliquots of the same genomic DNA pool, and four replicates were compared pairwise.

During the collection period, no infections or other immune events were recorded for the healthy donors. To calibrate time-dependent variance in a beta-binomial model of T-cell clone differential abundance, blood repertoires from healthy donors were used as a training cohort. The training cohort included 10 healthy donors, of whom 3 were female and 7 were male. Donor ages ranged from 29 to 64 years, with an average of around 45 years. Whole blood was collected from each healthy donor at three time points spaced 2 to 3 weeks apart and obtained from a commercial supplier. For immunosequencing, genomic DNA was extracted from whole blood that had not been sorted. The immunoSEQ Assay, which relies on bias-controlled multiplex PCR amplification of genomic DNA, was used to profile TCRbeta CDR3 regions. From the authors' description of their analysis: To quantify the absolute abundance of each unique TCRbeta CDR3 region, the sequences were collapsed and filtered. Differential abundance was assessed using a binomial (Fisher-equivalent) model and a beta-binomial model in which time-dependent variance fitted from healthy donors was added. Clones with fewer than 5 combined templates were removed, and differential abundance was called for clones with a Benjamini-Hochberg FDR below 0.01. Beta-binomial variance was modeled as a function of total template count across the two samples using the form v = (b*log(k)+a)^2. Drawn from immuneACCESS, this table holds only the in-frame rearrangements with V and J called that TCRdb kept. Clones are partly lost; checked studies trace under half to an unresolved V gene and leave the rest unexplained. That table gives V, J and clone size, and the DNA gave D and trimming. This sample lists roughly 100,000 clones; approximately 90% were detected once. The top ten clonotypes cover roughly 15% of the sample.

Broader findings and caveats from the paper: The binomial model flagged about 1.1 differentially abundant clones between technical replicates but 15 to 17 over about 2 weeks and 18 to 20 over approximately 4 weeks. Both the number of clones called differentially abundant and the false-positive rate were significantly reduced by the beta-binomial model across all healthy-donor time intervals. The authors expected biological variance in healthy repertoires might increase further over much longer intervals such as months to years. Variance in clone template counts between approximately 2-week samples significantly increased with total template count across all healthy donors.

V and J are truncated by 5 bases and 2 bases respectively, leaving an intervening sequence of 18 bases. According to the germline V gene, CDR1 reads SGHTA and CDR2 reads FQGNSA. From its cysteine to its phenylalanine, the CDR3 spans 16 amino acids. Solely the CDR3 DNA is kept, with 48 bases framed from the first base. Comments on this clone: What this receptor recognizes is not known. Base qualities were left out, and no much larger clone turns up one base away.

The rearranged chain carries TRBV7-2 and TRBJ1-2, and perhaps TRBD1 as D gene, on 5 matching bases. The sequenced material came from blood. The TCR originated in a person between 18 and 75 years old in good health. The sequenced DNA: TGTGCCAGCAGCCCTAGCGGGGGATCCCTAAACTATGGCTACACCTTC. Its coded protein is CASSPSGGSLNYGYTF.